A single sample is the source of the 4 T cell receptor beta chains below, sequenced in a study of blood T cell repertoires in COVID-19. Here immunoSEQ multiplex PCR was the method, and the copy in TCRdb shows in-frame clones only, minus some. The sample holds about 250,000 clones; around 89% are singletons and the top ten take around 2.3%. The sequenced material came from peripheral blood. These receptors were taken from a woman in her sixties or seventies with COVID-19, enrolled during active disease.

The V call is TRBV7-9, the J call TRBJ1-3; D is unclear. The CDR3 totals 15 residues. Trimming cost V 1 base and J 4 bases, with 11 bases left between them. Germline assignment: CDR1 SEHNR and CDR2 FQNEAQ (reference sequence). CDR3 region: CASSLVQAWGNTIYF. The CDR3 bases are TGTGCCAGCAGCTTAGTGCAGGCGTGGGGAAACACCATATATTTT.

The chain employs TRBV18 and TRBJ1-1, with 8 bases fitting TRBD1. J was trimmed by 0 bases and V by 4 bases; bases with no gene match: 4. The germline V gene has CDR1 KGHSH and CDR2 LQKENI. This CDR3 spans 15 amino acids. In DNA form, the CDR3 reads TGTGCCAGCTCACTGCGACAGGGGATGAACACTGAAGCTTTCTTT. This encodes CASSLRQGMNTEAFF.

This clone was detected once. This chain joins TRBV6-5 and TRBJ2-1, with D unclear. The germline CDR1 and CDR2 sequences are MNHEY and SVGAGI. V lost 7 bases and J lost 6, with 13 bases in between. This CDR3 contains 13 residues. The CDR3 loop reads CASTVSSVNEQFF. CDR3 sequence (DNA): TGTGCCAGCACCGTAAGTTCGGTCAATGAGCAGTTCTTC.

V and J are TRBV30 and TRBJ1-5; 8 bases match TRBD1. CDR1 GTSNPN and CDR2 SVGIG come from the germline V gene (reference sequence). The trim removed 2 bases at V and 7 bases at J, leaving 4 bases unmatched. CDR3 length equals 13 residues. CDR3 loop: CAWSPDRGQPQHF. The CDR3 region has the DNA TGTGCCTGGAGTCCCGACAGGGGCCAGCCCCAGCATTTT.